These 3 T cell receptor beta chains came from one sample sequenced in a study of T cell responses to AZD1222 COVID-19 vaccine. Here immunoSEQ multiplex PCR was the method, and the copy in TCRdb shows in-frame clones only, minus some. The top ten hold under 4.5% of the sample, which has 140,000 to 150,000 clones, roughly 90% seen once. The sequences come from peripheral blood, collected on day 0 of AZD1222 vaccination. The source of these receptors is an adult in good health.

V is TRBV3-1 (or the pseudogene TRBV3-2) and J is TRBJ2-7; D remains unclear. The V end was cut by 4 bases, the J end by 5 bases, with 18 bases between. The CDR3 has 15 amino acids. Germline loops: CDR1 LGHDT, CDR2 YNNKEL (reference sequence). The CDR3 DNA is TGTGCCAGCAGCCGGAGTCATCTAGTACTCGACGAGCAGTACTTC. The encoded protein is CASSRSHLVLDEQYF.

This clone was seen a few times. The chain has TRBV5-1 and TRBJ1-5; unclear D gene. The germline V and J ends were trimmed by 4 bases and 6 bases, with 11 bases remaining between them. The V gene's germline CDR1 is SGHRS and CDR2 YFSETQ. The CDR3 is 13 amino acids. CDR3: CASSPTPSQPQHF. The CDR3 region has the DNA TGCGCCAGCAGCCCGACGCCAAGTCAGCCCCAGCATTTT.

The V gene is TRBV29-1, the J gene TRBJ1-1; a weak D match, TRBD1 (5 bases). CDR1 is SQVTM and CDR2 is ANQGSEA in the germline V gene. The CDR3 consists of 14 residues. Trimming removed 6 bases from V and 5 bases from J, with 19 bases in between. As DNA, the CDR3 is TGCAGCGTCTATCTTAAAACCAGGGTAACTGAAGCTTTCTTT. Amino acid sequence: CSVYLKTRVTEAFF.